The 3 T cell receptor beta chains below all came from one sample that was sequenced in a study of T cell repertoires in cytomegalovirus infection. Via MiXCR, TCRdb re-called the reads, giving one row per CDR3 protein. The table lists approximately 730,000 distinct CDR3 sequences, roughly 36% of them singletons. Their target antigens are unknown. The sample consisted of cultured PBMCs, taken from culture after CMV antigen stimulation. The origin of the receptors is a human donor in good health (CMV status not recorded). Some clones in this sample may be carry-over from other donors' samples.

The chain recombines TRBV7-2 with TRBJ2-1, with 7 bases lining up with TRBD2. In germline, CDR1 is SGHTA, CDR2 FQGNSA. After removal of 8 bases from V and 8 bases from J, the junction contained 6 bases not matched to a gene. This CDR3 region has 12 residues. CDR3 DNA: TGTGCCAGCCACCGGGCGGGGGATGAGCAGTTCTTC. Amino acids: CASHRAGDEQFF.

V and J are TRBV7-8 and TRBJ2-1, with D possibly TRBD2 on 6 matching bases. The germline V and J ends were trimmed by 6 bases and 4 bases, with 22 bases remaining between them. This CDR3 region has 17 residues. Germline lookup yields CDR1 SGHVS and CDR2 FQNEAQ. The CDR3 sequence is CASSSGGRTKLYNEQFF. In DNA, the CDR3 is TGTGCCAGCAGTTCTGGTGGGAGGACCAAACTGTACAATGAGCAGTTCTTC. The variable domain in full, with the rest retrieved from reference TRBV7-8 and TRBJ2-1, is GAGVSQSPRYKVAKRGQDVALRCDPISGHVSLFWYQQALGQGPEFLTYFQNEAQLDKSGLPSDRFFAERPEGSVSTLKIQRTQQEDSAVYLCASSSGGRTKLYNEQFFGPGTRLTVL.

V and J are TRBV20-1 and TRBJ1-1, with 7 bases aligning to TRBD1. The CDR3 spans 14 residues. Trimming removed 6 bases from V and 8 bases from J; junction bases left unmatched: 15. Per germline, CDR1 DFQATT and CDR2 SNEGSKA (reference sequence). CDR3 in amino acids: CSAQAPNRGDEAFF. CDR3 DNA sequence: TGCAGTGCCCAGGCCCCAAACAGGGGTGACGAAGCTTTCTTT.